Given below is one T cell receptor (beta chain) in context. Its target is not known. The entry originates in a study of cytomegalovirus exposure and HLA in healthy donors. The length of the CDR3 is 16 residues. Germline V gene sequence: CDR1 ENHRY, CDR2 SYGVKD. The J segment lost 1 base and the V segment lost 8 bases, leaving 8 bases of the junction unmatched. PCR involved 60 Vbeta and 13 Jbeta primers. Produced via immunoSEQ multiplex PCR; TCRdb's table is partial and in-frame only. The sample includes about 130,000 clones, 76% of them seen just once. General study results and limits: Reportedly, HLA-A and HLA-B alleles of most subjects were accurately predicted from TCR beta. Among TCR beta chains of equal frequency, HLA-associated ones were more clonally expanded in a later analysis.

This sequence originates from a man aged 40-55 years in good health and CMV-seronegative. The source material was PBMCs. The chain couples TRBV10-3 to TRBJ2-2; 9 bases are shared with TRBD2. CDR3 in amino acids: CAISLLLAGNTGELFF. DNA for the CDR3: TGTGCCATCTCGTTATTACTAGCGGGGAACACCGGGGAGCTGTTTTTT.